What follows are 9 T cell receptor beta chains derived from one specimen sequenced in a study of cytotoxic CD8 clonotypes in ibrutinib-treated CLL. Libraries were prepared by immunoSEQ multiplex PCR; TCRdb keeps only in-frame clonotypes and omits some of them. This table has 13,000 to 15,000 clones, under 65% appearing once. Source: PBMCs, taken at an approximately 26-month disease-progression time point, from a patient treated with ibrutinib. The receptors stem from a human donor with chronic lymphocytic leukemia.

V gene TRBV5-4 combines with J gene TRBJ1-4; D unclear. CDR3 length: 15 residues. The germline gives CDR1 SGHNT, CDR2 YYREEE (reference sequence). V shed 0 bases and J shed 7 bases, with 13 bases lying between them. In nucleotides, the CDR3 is TGTGCCAGCAGCTTGGATCCTGGGTCGGGTGAAAAACTGTTTTTT. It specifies CASSLDPGSGEKLFF.

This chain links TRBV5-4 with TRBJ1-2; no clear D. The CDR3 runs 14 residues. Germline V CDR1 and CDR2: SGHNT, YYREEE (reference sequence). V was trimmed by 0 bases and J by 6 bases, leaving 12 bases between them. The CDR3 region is CASSLGGPDDGYTF. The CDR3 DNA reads TGTGCCAGCAGCTTGGGGGGTCCCGACGATGGCTACACCTTC.

CDR3 DNA: TGTGCCAGTAGTATCGTAGCGGGATCCTACGAGCAGTACTTC. Its protein is CASSIVAGSYEQYF. V gene TRBV19 combines with J gene TRBJ2-7, with 8 bases fitting TRBD2. Germline loops: CDR1 LNHDA, CDR2 SQIVND (reference sequence). The V and J ends lost 3 bases and 1 base, in that order; junction bases with no gene match: 2. This CDR3 has 14 amino acids.

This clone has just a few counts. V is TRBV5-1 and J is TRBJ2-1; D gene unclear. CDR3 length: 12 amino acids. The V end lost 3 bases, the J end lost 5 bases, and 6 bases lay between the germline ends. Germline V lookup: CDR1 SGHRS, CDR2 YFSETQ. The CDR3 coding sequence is TGCGCCAGCAGCTGGCTAGACAATGAGCAGTTCTTC. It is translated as CASSWLDNEQFF.

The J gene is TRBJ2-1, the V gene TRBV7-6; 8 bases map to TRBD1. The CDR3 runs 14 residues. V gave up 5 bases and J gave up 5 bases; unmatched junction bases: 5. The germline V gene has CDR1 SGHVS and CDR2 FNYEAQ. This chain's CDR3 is CASSPATGDNEQFF. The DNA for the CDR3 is TGTGCCAGCAGCCCCGCGACAGGGGACAATGAGCAGTTCTTC.

The CDR3 protein is CATSREGQAYEQYF. CDR3 bases: TGTGCCACCAGCAGAGAGGGACAGGCCTACGAGCAGTACTTC. This sequence joins TRBV15 and TRBJ2-7; TRBD1 agrees at 8 bases. Per the germline V gene, CDR1 is LNHNV and CDR2 is YYDKDF (reference sequence). This CDR3 region has 14 residues. Unmatched junction bases numbered 0, after V lost 0 bases and J lost 2 bases.

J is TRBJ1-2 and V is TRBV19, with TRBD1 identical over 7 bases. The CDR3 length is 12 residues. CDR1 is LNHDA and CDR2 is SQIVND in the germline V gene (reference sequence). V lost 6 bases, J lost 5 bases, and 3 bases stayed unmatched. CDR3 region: CASRGQSYGYTF. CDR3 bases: TGTGCCAGTAGGGGACAGTCATATGGCTACACCTTC.

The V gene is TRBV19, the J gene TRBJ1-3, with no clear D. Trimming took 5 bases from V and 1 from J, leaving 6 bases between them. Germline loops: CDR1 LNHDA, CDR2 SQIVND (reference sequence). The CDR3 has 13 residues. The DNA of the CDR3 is TGTGCCAGTAGTCGGTCGTCTGGAAACACCATATATTTT. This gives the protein CASSRSSGNTIYF.

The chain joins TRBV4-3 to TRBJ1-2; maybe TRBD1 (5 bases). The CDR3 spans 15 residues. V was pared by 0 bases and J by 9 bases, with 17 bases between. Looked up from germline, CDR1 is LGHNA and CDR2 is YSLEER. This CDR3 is CASSQDPGPLWSYTF. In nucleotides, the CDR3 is TGCGCCAGCAGCCAAGACCCGGGACCCCTATGGAGCTACACCTTC.